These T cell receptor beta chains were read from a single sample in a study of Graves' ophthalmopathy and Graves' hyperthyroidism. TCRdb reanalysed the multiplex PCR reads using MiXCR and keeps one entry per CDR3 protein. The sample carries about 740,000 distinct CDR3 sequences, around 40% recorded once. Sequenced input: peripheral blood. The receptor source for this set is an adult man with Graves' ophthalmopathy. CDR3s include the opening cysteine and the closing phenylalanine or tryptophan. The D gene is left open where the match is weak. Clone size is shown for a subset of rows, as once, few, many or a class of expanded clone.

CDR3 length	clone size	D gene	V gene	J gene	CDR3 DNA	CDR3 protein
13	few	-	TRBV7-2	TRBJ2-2	TGTGCCAGCAGCCAGGGGTCCACCGGGGAGCTGTTTTTT	CASSQGSTGELFF
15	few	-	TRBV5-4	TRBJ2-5	TGTGCCAGCAGCGTAGGACTTCAGCATGAGGAGACCCAGTACTTC	CASSVGLQHEETQYF
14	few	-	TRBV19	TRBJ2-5	TGTGCCAGTAGTATTCGGACAGCGGGCGAGACCCAGTACTTC	CASSIRTAGETQYF
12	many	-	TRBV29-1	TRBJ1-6	TGCAGCGTTGGTGAAGGGAGTTCACCCCTCCACTTT	CSVGEGSSPLHF
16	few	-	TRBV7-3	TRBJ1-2	TGTGCCAGCAGCTTAGAGTTTGAACCTTTGAACTATGGCTACACCTTC	CASSLEFEPLNYGYTF
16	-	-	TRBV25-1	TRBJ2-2	TGTGCCAGCAGTGCTAGAGATCTGGGTAACACCGGGGAGCTGTTTTTT	CASSARDLGNTGELFF
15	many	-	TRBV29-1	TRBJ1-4	TGCAGCGTTGAAGATCTAGGGTCAACTAATGAAAAACTGTTTTTT	CSVEDLGSTNEKLFF
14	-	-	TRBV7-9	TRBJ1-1	TGTGCCAGCAGCTTGTTTCAGGGAATAACTGAAGCTTTCTTT	CASSLFQGITEAFF
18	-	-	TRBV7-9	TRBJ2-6	TGTGCCAGCAGCTTATTTGGGGGGGGGCCTTCTGGGGCCAACGTCCTGACTTTC	CASSLFGGGPSGANVLTF
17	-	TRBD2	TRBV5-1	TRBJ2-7	TGCGCCAGCAGCTTCGAGGGACTAGCGGGAGATATCTACGAGCAGTACTTC	CASSFEGLAGDIYEQYF
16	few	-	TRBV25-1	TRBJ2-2	TGTGCCAGCAGCTTATCGTTGACAGGGAACACCGGGGAGCTGTTTTTT	CASSLSLTGNTGELFF
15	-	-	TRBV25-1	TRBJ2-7	TGTGCCAGCTCACCACCGTGGGGCACGGAGTACGAGCAGTACTTC	CASSPPWGTEYEQYF
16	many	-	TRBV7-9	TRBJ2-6	TGTGCCAGCAGCCAGACGGCTACCTCTGGGGCCAACGTCCTGACTTTC	CASSQTATSGANVLTF
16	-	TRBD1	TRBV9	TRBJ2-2	TGTGCCAGCAGCGCATTACAGGGGTCGTTCACCGGGGAGCTGTTTTTT	CASSALQGSFTGELFF
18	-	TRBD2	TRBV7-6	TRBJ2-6	TGTGCCAGCAGCTTAAAGTGGAGCGGGAGTACCGGGGCCAACATCCTGACTTTC	CASSLKWSGSTGANILTF
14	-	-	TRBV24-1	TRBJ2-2	TGTGCCACCAGGCAAAGCGGGAACACCGGGGAGCTGTTTTTT	CATRQSGNTGELFF
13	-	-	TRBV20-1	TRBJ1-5	TGCAGTGCTGGGGGGGGCGTGGATCAGCCCCAGCATTTT	CSAGGGVDQPQHF
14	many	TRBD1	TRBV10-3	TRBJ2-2	TGTGCCACAAAGGGGACAGGGAACACCGGGGAGCTGTTTTTT	CATKGTGNTGELFF